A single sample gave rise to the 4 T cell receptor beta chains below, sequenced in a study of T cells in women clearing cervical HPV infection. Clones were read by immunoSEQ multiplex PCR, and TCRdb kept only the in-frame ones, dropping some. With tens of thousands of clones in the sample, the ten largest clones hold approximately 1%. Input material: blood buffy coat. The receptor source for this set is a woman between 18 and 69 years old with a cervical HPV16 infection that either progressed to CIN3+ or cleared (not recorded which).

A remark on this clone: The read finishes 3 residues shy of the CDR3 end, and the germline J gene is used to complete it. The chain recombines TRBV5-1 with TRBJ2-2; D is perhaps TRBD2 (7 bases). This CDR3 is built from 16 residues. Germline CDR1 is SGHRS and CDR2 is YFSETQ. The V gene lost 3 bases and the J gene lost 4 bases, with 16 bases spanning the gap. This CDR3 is CASSSGQGTITGELFF. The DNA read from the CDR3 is TGCGCCAGCAGCTCCGGCCAGGGGACTATCACCGGGGAG.

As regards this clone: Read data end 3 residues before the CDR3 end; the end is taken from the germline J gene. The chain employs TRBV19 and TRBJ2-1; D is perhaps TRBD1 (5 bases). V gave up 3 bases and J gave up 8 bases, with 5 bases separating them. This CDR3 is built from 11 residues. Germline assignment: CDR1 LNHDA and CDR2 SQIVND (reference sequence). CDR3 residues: CASSMGHEQFF. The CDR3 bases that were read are TGTGCCAGTAGTATGGGGCATGAG.

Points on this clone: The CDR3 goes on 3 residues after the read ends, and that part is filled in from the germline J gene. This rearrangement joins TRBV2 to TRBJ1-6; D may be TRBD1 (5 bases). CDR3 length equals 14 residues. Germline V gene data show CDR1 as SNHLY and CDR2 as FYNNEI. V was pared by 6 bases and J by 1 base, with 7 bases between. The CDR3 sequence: CASRDKSYNSPLHF. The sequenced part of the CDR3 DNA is TGTGCCAGCAGGGACAAATCCTATAATTCACCC.

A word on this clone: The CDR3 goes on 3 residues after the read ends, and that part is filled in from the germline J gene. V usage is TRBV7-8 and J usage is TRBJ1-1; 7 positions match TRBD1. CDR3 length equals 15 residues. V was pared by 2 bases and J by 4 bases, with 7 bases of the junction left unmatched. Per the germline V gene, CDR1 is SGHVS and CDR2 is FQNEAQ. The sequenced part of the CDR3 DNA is TGTGCCAGCAGCTTACCTGGGACAGTTGGCACTGAA. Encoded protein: CASSLPGTVGTE. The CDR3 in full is CASSLPGTVGTEAFF. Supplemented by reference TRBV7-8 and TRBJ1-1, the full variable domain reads GAGVSQSPRYKVAKRGQDVALRCDPISGHVSLFWYQQALGQGPEFLTYFQNEAQLDKSGLPSDRFFAERPEGSVSTLKIQRTQQEDSAVYLCASSLPGTVGTEAFFGQGTRLTVV.